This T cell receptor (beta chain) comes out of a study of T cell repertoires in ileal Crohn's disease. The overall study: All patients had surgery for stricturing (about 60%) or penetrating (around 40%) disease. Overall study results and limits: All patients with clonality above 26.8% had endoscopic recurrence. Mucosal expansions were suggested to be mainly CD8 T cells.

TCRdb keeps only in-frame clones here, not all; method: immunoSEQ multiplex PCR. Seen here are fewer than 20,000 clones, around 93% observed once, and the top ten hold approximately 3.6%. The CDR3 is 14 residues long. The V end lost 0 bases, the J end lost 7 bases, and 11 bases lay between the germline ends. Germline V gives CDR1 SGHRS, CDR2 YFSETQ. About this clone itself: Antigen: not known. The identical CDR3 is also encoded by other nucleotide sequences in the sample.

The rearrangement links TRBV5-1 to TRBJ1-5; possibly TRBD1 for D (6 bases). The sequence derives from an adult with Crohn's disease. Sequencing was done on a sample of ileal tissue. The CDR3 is CASSLGGPGQPQHF. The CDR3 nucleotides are TGCGCCAGCAGCTTGGGGGGGCCCGGACAGCCCCAGCATTTT.